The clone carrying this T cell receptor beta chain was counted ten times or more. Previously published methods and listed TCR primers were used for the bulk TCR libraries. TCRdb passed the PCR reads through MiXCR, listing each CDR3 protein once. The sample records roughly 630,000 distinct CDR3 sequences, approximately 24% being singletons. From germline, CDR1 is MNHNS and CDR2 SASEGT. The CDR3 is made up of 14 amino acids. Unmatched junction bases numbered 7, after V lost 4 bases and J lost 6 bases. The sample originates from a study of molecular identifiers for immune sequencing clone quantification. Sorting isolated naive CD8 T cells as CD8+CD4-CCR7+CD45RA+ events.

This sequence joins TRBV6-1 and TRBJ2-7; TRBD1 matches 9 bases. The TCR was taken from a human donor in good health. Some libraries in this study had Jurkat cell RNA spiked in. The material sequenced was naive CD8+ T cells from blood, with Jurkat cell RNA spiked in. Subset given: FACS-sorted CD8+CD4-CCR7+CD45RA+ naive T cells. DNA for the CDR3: TGTGCCAGCAGTGGCACCGGGACAGGGTTCGAGCAGTACTTC. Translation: CASSGTGTGFEQYF.